The rows below give T cell receptor beta chains drawn from one sample of a study of CD49a tissue-resident CD8 T cells in human skin. Here immunoSEQ multiplex PCR was the method, and the copy in TCRdb shows in-frame clones only, minus some. The sample carries some 150 clones, approximately 60% recorded once. The sequenced material came from CD103+ CD49a- CD8+ T cells sorted from skin dermis. The receptors here all came from a human donor in good health. CDR3s include the opening cysteine and the closing phenylalanine or tryptophan. D genes are given only for firm matches.

V	D	CDR3
TRBV5-1	-	CASSYLVGQPNTEAFF
TRBV19	-	CASSSLSGFNPAGNSYEQYF
TRBV7-2	TRBD2	CASTQLPASGIDTQYF
TRBV15	TRBD2	CATSRVLAGDSYEQYF
TRBV19	TRBD2	CASTQTGWLAGSNEQFF
TRBV19	-	CASKSVRESTDTQYF
TRBV27	-	CASPGGNYQEAQYF
TRBV7-2	-	CATVGGNEKLFF
TRBV2	-	CASSEGTAYEQYF
TRBV28	-	CASSFSTSSYNEQFF
TRBV28	TRBD1	CASRLTGGGWYEQYF
TRBV4-1	TRBD2	CASSPLGVRIAGAGPEQYF
TRBV7-3	-	CASSPSGGSGDEQYF
TRBV2	TRBD2	CASSDHREGDDEQYF
TRBV10-2	-	CASSEFPGNTEAFF
TRBV7-9	-	CASSLYIGELFF
TRBV7-3	-	CASSLSPSSYNEQFF
TRBV19	-	CASSNPRRAYSNQPQHF
TRBV28	-	CASSLTGYQETQYF
TRBV6-5	-	CASSYSPGWDEQYF
TRBV11-2	-	CASSLGAKTTEAFF
TRBV6-6	TRBD1	CASSLGQGTEAFF
TRBV29-1	-	CSGSDGRGGYEQYF
TRBV7-9	-	CASSKEVEGYTF
TRBV9	-	CASSVAGQGGYNEQFF
TRBV6-5	-	CASSSYTDTQYF
TRBV4-2	TRBD1	CASSPKTGESYEQYF
TRBV19	TRBD2	CASRLAGAYEQYF
TRBV7-9	TRBD2	CASSSSGRAFYEQYF
TRBV11-1	TRBD1	CASSLVWDREKETQYF
TRBV5-6	-	CASSLWWPNTEAFF
TRBV7-7	-	CASSPGQGGHNEQFF
TRBV5-1	TRBD2	CASSLAGAGDTQYF
TRBV7-3	-	CASSRGADSNQPQHF
TRBV28	-	CASRPQGYTDTQYF
TRBV12-5	TRBD2	CASGLAGGGYEQYF
TRBV7-9	TRBD2	CASSDTSGLLEQYF
TRBV7-2	-	CASSLINTDTQYF
TRBV7-2	TRBD1	CASSFGTGRGGGYTF
TRBV19	-	CASSIGEASYYEQYF